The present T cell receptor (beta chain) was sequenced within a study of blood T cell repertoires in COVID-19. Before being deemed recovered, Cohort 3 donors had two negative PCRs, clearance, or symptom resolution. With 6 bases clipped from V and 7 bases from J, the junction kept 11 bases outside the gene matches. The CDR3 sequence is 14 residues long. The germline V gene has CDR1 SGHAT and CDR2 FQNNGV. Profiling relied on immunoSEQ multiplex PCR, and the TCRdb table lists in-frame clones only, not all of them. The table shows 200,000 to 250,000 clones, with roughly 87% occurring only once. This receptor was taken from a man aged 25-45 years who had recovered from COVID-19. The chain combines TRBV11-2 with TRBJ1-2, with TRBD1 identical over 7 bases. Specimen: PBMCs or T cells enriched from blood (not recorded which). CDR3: CASSMQGDQSGYTF. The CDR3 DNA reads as TGTGCCAGCAGTATGCAGGGGGACCAGAGTGGCTACACCTTC.